This T cell receptor (beta chain) was observed in a study of control samples from healthy donors and cancer patients. Clones were sequenced by immunoSEQ multiplex PCR, and TCRdb holds only the in-frame ones, with some missing. The sample lists about 92,000 clones; 82% were seen once. This clone was detected once. The source of this sequence is a woman aged 55-75 years in good health. Sequencing used blood.

Written as DNA, the CDR3 is TGTGCCAGCAGTGCCCGAGGGAGGGCCACTGAAGCTTTCTTT. It is translated as CASSARGRATEAFF. The rearrangement links TRBV27 to TRBJ1-1; no firm D call. The CDR3 contains 14 residues. CDR1 is MNHEY and CDR2 is SMNVEV in the germline V gene (reference sequence). V lost 5 bases and J 4 bases, leaving 14 bases between the germline ends.